One and the same sample provided the 8 T cell receptor beta chains below, sequenced in a study of cytotoxic CD8 clonotypes in ibrutinib-treated CLL (dated by TCRdb to the early 2020s). Library generation was performed with the immunoSEQ multiplex PCR assay. The table was pulled from immuneACCESS by TCRdb, which kept in-frame rearrangements only. Such tables lose some clones; where checked, under half of the loss comes from unresolved V genes, and the rest has no known cause. In all, the sample holds 110,000 to 150,000 clones, and about 78% of those were seen once. The ten largest clonotypes hold approximately 5.1% of the sample. Reading the label with the study, this specimen's time point is: 24 months on ibrutinib. Here the sequenced sample was PBMCs, taken after 24 months of ibrutinib treatment. These receptor sequences come from a human donor with chronic lymphocytic leukemia.

This chain joins TRBV20-1 and TRBJ2-3; D possibly corresponds to TRBD1 (6 bases). The CDR3 runs 10 residues. CDR1 DFQATT and CDR2 SNEGSKA come from the germline V gene (reference sequence). The ends were cut back, 5 bases at V and 14 bases at J, with 14 bases in the middle. The CDR3 nucleotides are TGCAGTGCTGGGGGCAGGGTGGGGTATTTT. It specifies CSAGGRVGYF.

V gene TRBV7-2 combines with J gene TRBJ1-1, with TRBD1 matching 7 bases. CDR1 is SGHTA and CDR2 is FQGNSA in the germline V gene. Losses at the gene ends were 5 bases for V and 6 bases for J; bases not matched to a gene: 15. The CDR3 loop spans 16 amino acids. The CDR3 reads CASSLKTGSGRAEAFF. The CDR3 nucleotides read TGTGCCAGCAGCCTCAAGACAGGGTCAGGGCGCGCTGAAGCTTTCTTT. The variable domain in full, completed from reference TRBV7-2 and TRBJ1-1, reads GAGVSQSPSNKVTEKGKDVELRCDPISGHTALYWYRQSLGQGLEFLIYFQGNSAPDKSGLPSDRFSAERTGGSVSTLTIQRTQQEDSAVYLCASSLKTGSGRAEAFFGQGTRLTVV.

This chain joins TRBV7-8 and TRBJ1-1; possible D gene TRBD1, 5 bases. Germline V lookup: CDR1 SGHVS, CDR2 FQNEAQ. This CDR3 contains 12 residues. Trimming took off 0 bases at V and 9 bases at J, with 8 bases between the two ends. The CDR3 loop reads CASSLARQKAFF. CDR3 DNA: TGTGCCAGCAGCTTAGCCCGACAGAAAGCTTTCTTT.

This clone appeared a few times. The chain is built from TRBV4-2 and TRBJ2-2; TRBD1 matches 8 bases. V lost 3 bases to trimming and J lost 6 bases; unmatched junction nucleotides: 6. The CDR3 totals 15 residues. CDR1 is LGHNA and CDR2 is YNFKEQ in the germline V gene. CDR3 loop: CASSQDRTGPGELFF. The DNA for the CDR3 is TGTGCCAGCAGCCAGGATCGGACAGGGCCCGGGGAGCTGTTTTTT.

About this clone: This may be a read error: a much more frequent sequence differs by one nucleotide. This chain connects TRBV7-2 to TRBJ2-3; D not certain. Trimming left V 5 bases short and J 2 bases short, with 5 bases between. From germline, CDR1 is SGHTA and CDR2 FQGNSA. The CDR3 covers 12 residues. CDR3 coding DNA: TGTGCCAGCAGCCCCCACACAGATACGCAGTATTTT. Translation gives CASSPHTDTQYF.

The chain carries TRBV6-5 and TRBJ1-2; 10 nucleotides line up with TRBD1. The germline gives CDR1 MNHEY, CDR2 SVGAGI. The V segment lost 5 bases and the J segment 3 bases; nucleotides outside the gene matches: 6. This CDR3 has 15 residues. The CDR3 protein is CASSRSGTGDYGYTF. In DNA, the CDR3 is TGTGCCAGCAGTCGATCCGGGACAGGGGACTATGGCTACACCTTC.

In its sample, this clone was seen once. The chain recombines TRBV6-5 with TRBJ1-2, with a weak D call TRBD1 (6 bases). V dropped 5 bases and J dropped 4 bases, with 11 bases sitting between them. CDR1 is MNHEY, CDR2 SVGAGI, per germline. The CDR3 spans 13 residues. The CDR3 region is CASSREGGYGYTF. The CDR3 DNA follows: TGTGCCAGCAGTCGGGAGGGGGGCTATGGCTACACCTTC.

The chain has TRBV13 and TRBJ1-2, with D unclear. V lost 5 bases and J lost 4, with 11 bases in between. Germline V gene sequence: CDR1 PRHDT, CDR2 FYEKMQ (reference sequence). This CDR3 is 13 amino acids long. As DNA, the CDR3 is TGTGCCAGCAGCCCCGGGCCCCGCTATGGCTACACCTTC. Protein sequence: CASSPGPRYGYTF.